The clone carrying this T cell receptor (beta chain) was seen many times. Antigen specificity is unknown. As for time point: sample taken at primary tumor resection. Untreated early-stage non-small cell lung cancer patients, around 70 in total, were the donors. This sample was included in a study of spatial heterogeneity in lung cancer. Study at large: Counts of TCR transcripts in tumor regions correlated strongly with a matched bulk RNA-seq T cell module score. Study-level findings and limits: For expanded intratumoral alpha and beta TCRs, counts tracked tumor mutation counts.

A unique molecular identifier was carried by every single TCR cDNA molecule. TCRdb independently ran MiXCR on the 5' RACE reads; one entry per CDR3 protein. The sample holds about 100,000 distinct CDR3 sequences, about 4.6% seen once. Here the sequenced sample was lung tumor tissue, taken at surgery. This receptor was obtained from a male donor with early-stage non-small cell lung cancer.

The CDR3 coding sequence is TGCGCCAGCAGCTCAATGGACAGGCTCACAGATACGCAGTATTTT. Translating it yields CASSSMDRLTDTQYF. V usage is TRBV5-1 and J usage is TRBJ2-3; 7 nucleotides agree with TRBD1. The CDR3 spans 15 residues. Trimming cost V 3 bases and J 2 bases; bases outside gene matches: 6. Looked up from germline, CDR1 is SGHRS and CDR2 is YFSETQ.